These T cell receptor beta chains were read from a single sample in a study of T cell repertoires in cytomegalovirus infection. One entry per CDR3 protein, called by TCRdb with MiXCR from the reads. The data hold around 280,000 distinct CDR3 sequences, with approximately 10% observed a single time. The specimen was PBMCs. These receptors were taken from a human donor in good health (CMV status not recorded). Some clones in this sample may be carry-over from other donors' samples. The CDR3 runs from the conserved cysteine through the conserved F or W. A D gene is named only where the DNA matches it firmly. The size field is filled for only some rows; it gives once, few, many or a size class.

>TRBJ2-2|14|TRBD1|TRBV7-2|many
TGTGCCAGCAGCCGGGACAGGGGGTCCGGGGAGCTGTTTTTT
CASSRDRGSGELFF
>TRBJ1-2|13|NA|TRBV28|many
TGTGCCAGCAGCCTCGGTGGGGGCGGCGGCTACACCTTC
CASSLGGGGGYTF
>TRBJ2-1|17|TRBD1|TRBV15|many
TGTGCCACCAGCAGAGATCTGGGGGACAGTGCAGGAGGTGAGCAGTTCTTC
CATSRDLGDSAGGEQFF
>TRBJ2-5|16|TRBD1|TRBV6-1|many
TGTGCCAGCAGTCCCCAGACAGGGTGGGGTGGAGAGACCCAGTACTTC
CASSPQTGWGGETQYF
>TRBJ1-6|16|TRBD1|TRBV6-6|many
TGTGCCAGCAGTTACCCTACACAGGGGGCAGGTTCACCCCTCCACTTT
CASSYPTQGAGSPLHF
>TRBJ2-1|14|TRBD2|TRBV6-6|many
TGTGCCAGCACCCGACTAGCGGGGGAATGGGAGCAGTTCTTC
CASTRLAGEWEQFF
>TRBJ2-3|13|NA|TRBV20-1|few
TGCAGTGCTCCCCGTGGGGCTTTGGATACGCAGTATTTT
CSAPRGALDTQYF
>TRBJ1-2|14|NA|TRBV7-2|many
TGTGCCAGCAGCCCAATGACAGGTTTTAATGGCTACACCTTC
CASSPMTGFNGYTF
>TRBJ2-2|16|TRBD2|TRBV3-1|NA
TGTGCCAGCAGCCGGGGACTAGCGGGGGGTGCCGGGGAGCTGTTTTTT
CASSRGLAGGAGELFF
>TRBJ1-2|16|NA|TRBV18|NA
TGTGCCAGCTCACCATGGACGGCAGCTTCTAACTATGGCTACACCTTC
CASSPWTAASNYGYTF
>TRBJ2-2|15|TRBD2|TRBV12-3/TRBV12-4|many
TGTGCCAGCAGCCCGGGACTAGCGGACACCGGGGAGCTGTTTTTT
CASSPGLADTGELFF
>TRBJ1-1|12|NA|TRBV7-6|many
TGTGCCAGCAGTACAGGGAACACTGAAGCTTTCTTT
CASSTGNTEAFF
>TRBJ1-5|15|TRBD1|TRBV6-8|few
TGTGCCAGCAGTTACGGGACAGGGGGCGGTCAGCCCCAGCATTTT
CASSYGTGGGQPQHF
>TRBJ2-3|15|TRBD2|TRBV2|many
TGTGCCAGCAAGAGCGGGGGGCTTAGCACAGATACGCAGTATTTT
CASKSGGLSTDTQYF
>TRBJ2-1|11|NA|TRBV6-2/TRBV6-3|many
TGTGCCAGCAGTCTCCGTTATGAGCAGTTCTTC
CASSLRYEQFF
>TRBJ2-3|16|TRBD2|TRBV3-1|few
TGTGCCAGCAGCCGAACTAGCGGGGCACTCACAGATACGCAGTATTTT
CASSRTSGALTDTQYF
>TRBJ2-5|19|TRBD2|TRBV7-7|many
TGTGCTAGCAGCCTCCGGACTAGCGGGGGGCCGGGCCGCCAAGAGACCCAGTACTTC
CASSLRTSGGPGRQETQYF
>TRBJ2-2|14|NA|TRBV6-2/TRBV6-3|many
TGTGCCAGCAGTTACGGTCGGGGTGCCGGGGAGCTGTTTTTT
CASSYGRGAGELFF
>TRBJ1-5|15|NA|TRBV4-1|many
TGCGCCAGCAGCCAAGATGAAGGGACCGGTCAGCCCCAGCATTTT
CASSQDEGTGQPQHF
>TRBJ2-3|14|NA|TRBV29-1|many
TGCAGCGTTGGTAAGGGGACCTTTGAGGATACGCAGTATTTT
CSVGKGTFEDTQYF
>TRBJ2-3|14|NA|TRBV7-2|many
TGTGCCAGCAGCTTAGGTTTCAGCACAGATACGCAGTATTTT
CASSLGFSTDTQYF
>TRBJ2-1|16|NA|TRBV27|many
TGTGCCAGCAGTTTATCGGGACAATTGACCTACAATGAGCAGTTCTTC
CASSLSGQLTYNEQFF